This passage covers 15 T cell receptor beta chains from one sample sequenced in a study of blood T cell repertoires in COVID-19. Profiled with immunoSEQ multiplex PCR; TCRdb holds only in-frame clones, not every one. The data show about 320,000 clones, with roughly 86% seen just once and approximately 9% held by the top ten. Specimen: PBMCs or T cells enriched from blood (not recorded which). The receptors were sampled from a woman younger than 30 who had recovered from COVID-19.

The chain joins TRBV28 to TRBJ1-5; D remains ambiguous. With 5 bases removed from V and 2 bases from J, the gap between germline ends came to 22 bases. The CDR3 is 18 amino acids. Germline values: CDR1 MDHEN, CDR2 SYDVKM. CDR3 residues: CASSRSRIGDWGNQPQHF. The CDR3 DNA reads as TGTGCCAGCAGTCGCTCCCGGATAGGCGACTGGGGCAATCAGCCCCAGCATTTT.

V gene TRBV3-1 (or the pseudogene TRBV3-2) combines with J gene TRBJ2-5; possibly TRBD2 for D (5 bases). This CDR3 contains 15 residues. The ends were cut back, 6 bases at V and 0 bases at J, with 14 bases in the middle. The germline gives CDR1 LGHDT, CDR2 YNNKEL (reference sequence). The CDR3 region is CASRRAGGDQETQYF. The CDR3 DNA is TGTGCCAGCAGAAGGGCCGGAGGAGACCAAGAGACCCAGTACTTC.

The rearrangement uses TRBV19 and TRBJ2-3; 7 bases fit TRBD1. Trimming cost V 4 bases and J 4 bases; bases outside gene matches: 5. CDR1 LNHDA and CDR2 SQIVND come from the germline V gene (reference sequence). This CDR3 is built from 14 residues. The CDR3 region has the DNA TGTGCCAGTAGTACCGACAGGGAAGCAGATACGCAGTATTTT. Its protein is CASSTDREADTQYF.

V usage is TRBV5-8 and J usage is TRBJ2-3; 11 bases are a match to TRBD2. V trimming: 0 bases; J trimming: 3 bases; junction bases outside the gene matches: 12. Germline V CDR1 and CDR2: SGHTS, YDEGEE. The CDR3 extends over 19 amino acids. This CDR3 reads CASSLASGGLLYRTDTQYF. The CDR3 DNA reads as TGTGCCAGCAGCTTGGCTAGCGGGGGGCTGTTGTATAGGACAGATACGCAGTATTTT.

The chain combines TRBV19 with TRBJ2-7, with no clear D. With 1 base removed from V and 6 bases from J, the gap between germline ends came to 10 bases. Per the germline V gene, CDR1 is LNHDA and CDR2 is SQIVND (reference sequence). This CDR3 has 13 amino acids. The CDR3 bases are TGTGCCAGTAGTATAGGAGAACCAGGCGAGCAGTACTTC. Its protein product is CASSIGEPGEQYF. Together with reference TRBV19 and TRBJ2-7, the CDR3 gives the full variable domain: DGGITQSPKYLFRKEGQNVTLSCEQNLNHDAMYWYRQDPGQGLRLIYYSQIVNDFQKGDIAEGYSVSREKKESFPLTVTSAQKNPTAFYLCASSIGEPGEQYFGPGTRLTVT.

This clone was recorded only once. The chain recombines TRBV30 with TRBJ1-5; weak D call: TRBD1 (6 bases). CDR1 and CDR2 (germline): GTSNPN, SVGIG (reference sequence). This CDR3 is built from 14 residues. Trimming pared 0 bases from V and 2 bases from J, leaving 8 bases between. The CDR3 bases are TGTGCCTGGAGTGTCCCAGGGGGCAATCAGCCCCAGCATTTT. As protein: CAWSVPGGNQPQHF.

The CDR3 nucleotides read TGTGCCTCAACTGGAGGAAGAGGGACTTACAATGAGCAGTTCTTC. Protein product: CASTGGRGTYNEQFF. The V call is TRBV7-2, the J call TRBJ2-1, with a tentative D call TRBD2 (6 bases). The CDR3 contains 15 residues. V was pared by 11 bases and J by 4 bases, with 21 bases between. Germline V gene lookup returns CDR1 SGHTA and CDR2 FQGNSA.

J is TRBJ2-1 and V is TRBV5-4, with 10 bases fitting TRBD2. The CDR3 sequence is 16 residues long. Germline trimming cut 7 bases from V and 0 bases from J; bases unmatched to any gene: 7. Germline V CDR1 and CDR2: SGHNT, YYREEE (reference sequence). The CDR3, as DNA: TGTGCCAGCGCAGCGGGGGGGCCCGCCTCCTACAATGAGCAGTTCTTC. This gives the protein CASAAGGPASYNEQFF.

The chain employs TRBV5-1 and TRBJ1-3; 8 bases align to TRBD1. Germline assignment: CDR1 SGHRS and CDR2 YFSETQ. The ends lost 3 bases at V and 7 bases at J; junction bases unmatched: 12. This CDR3 contains 16 residues. CDR3 sequence (DNA): TGCGCCAGCAGCTGGGGCGCAGGGGGCGAGGGTAACACCATATATTTT. This sequence encodes CASSWGAGGEGNTIYF.

CDR3 protein: CASSFGGQGESQPQHF. The CDR3 DNA reads TGTGCCAGCAGTTTTGGGGGGCAGGGGGAGAGTCAGCCCCAGCATTTT. The chain joins TRBV28 to TRBJ1-5, with 7 bases fitting TRBD1. V shed 3 bases, J shed 6 bases, and the junction held 11 bases outside the gene matches. Germline V lookup: CDR1 MDHEN, CDR2 SYDVKM. This CDR3 comprises 16 residues.

This chain uses TRBV4-1 with TRBJ2-7, with D maybe TRBD2 (5 bases). The CDR3 extends over 13 amino acids. V was trimmed by 0 bases and J by 9 bases, leaving 12 bases between them. Germline values: CDR1 MGHRA, CDR2 YSYEKL. Here the CDR3 reads CASSQETTAGQYF. DNA for the CDR3: TGCGCCAGCAGCCAAGAGACAACGGCGGGGCAGTACTTC.

A single count supports this clone. The V gene is TRBV7-2, the J gene TRBJ1-6; no clear D. The length of the CDR3 is 15 residues. The germline V and J ends were trimmed by 0 bases and 9 bases, with 12 bases remaining between them. The germline V gene has CDR1 SGHTA and CDR2 FQGNSA. The CDR3 nucleotides are TGTGCCAGCAGCTTAGCGTTGGCAGAGGTTTCACCCCTCCACTTT. This codes for CASSLALAEVSPLHF.

A few counts support this clone. The rearrangement joins TRBV11-2 to TRBJ2-4; weak D call: TRBD1 (6 bases). Germline V gene data show CDR1 as SGHAT and CDR2 as FQNNGV. V was trimmed by 5 bases and J by 9 bases, leaving 17 bases between them. CDR3 length: 14 amino acids. CDR3 protein: CASSNIQGSGIQYF. For the CDR3, the DNA is TGTGCCAGCAGCAATATACAGGGTTCAGGCATTCAGTACTTC.

V usage is TRBV7-8 and J usage is TRBJ1-2; TRBD1 might be the D (5 bases). Germline-derived CDR1 and CDR2 are SGHVS and FQNEAQ. CDR3 length: 12 residues. V was cut by 1 base and J by 6 bases, with 6 bases left in between. The CDR3 nucleotides read TGTGCCAGCAGCTTAGTAGGGGATGGCTACACCTTC. Translating it yields CASSLVGDGYTF.

The V call is TRBV2, the J call TRBJ1-5, with unresolved D. Trimming removed 3 bases from V and 6 bases from J, with 12 bases in between. This CDR3 region has 14 residues. Per germline, CDR1 SNHLY and CDR2 FYNNEI. This chain's CDR3 is CASSDRFAGQPQHF. The CDR3 DNA is TGTGCCAGCAGTGATAGGTTCGCGGGTCAGCCCCAGCATTTT.